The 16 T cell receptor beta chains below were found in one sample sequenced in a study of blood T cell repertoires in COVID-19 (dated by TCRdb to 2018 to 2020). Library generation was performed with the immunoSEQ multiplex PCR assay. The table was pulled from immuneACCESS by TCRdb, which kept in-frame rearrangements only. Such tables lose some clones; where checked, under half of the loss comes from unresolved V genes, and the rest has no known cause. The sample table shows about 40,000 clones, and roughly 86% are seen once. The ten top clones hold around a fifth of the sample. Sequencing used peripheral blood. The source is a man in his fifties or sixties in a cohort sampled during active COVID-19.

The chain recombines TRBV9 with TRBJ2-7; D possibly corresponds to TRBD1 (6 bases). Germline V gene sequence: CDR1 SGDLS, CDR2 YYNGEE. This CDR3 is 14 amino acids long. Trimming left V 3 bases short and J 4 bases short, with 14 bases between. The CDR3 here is CASSALGARYEQYV. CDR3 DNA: TGTGCCAGCAGCGCCCTGGGGGCTCGATACGAGCAGTACGTC.

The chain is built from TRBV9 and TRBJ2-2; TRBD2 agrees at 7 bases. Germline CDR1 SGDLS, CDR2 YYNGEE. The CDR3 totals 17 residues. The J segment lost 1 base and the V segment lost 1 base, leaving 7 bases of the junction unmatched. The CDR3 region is CASSVLPSGGNTGELFF. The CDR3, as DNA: TGTGCCAGCAGCGTATTGCCTAGCGGAGGGAACACCGGGGAGCTGTTTTTT.

The CDR3, as DNA: TGCGCCAGCAGCCCGCCGGGACTAGCCTACGAGCAGTACTTC. Translation gives CASSPPGLAYEQYF. The V gene is TRBV4-1, the J gene TRBJ2-7; 8 positions match TRBD2. Unmatched junction bases numbered 4, after V lost 4 bases and J lost 2 bases. Germline CDR1 and CDR2: MGHRA and YSYEKL. The CDR3 has 14 amino acids.

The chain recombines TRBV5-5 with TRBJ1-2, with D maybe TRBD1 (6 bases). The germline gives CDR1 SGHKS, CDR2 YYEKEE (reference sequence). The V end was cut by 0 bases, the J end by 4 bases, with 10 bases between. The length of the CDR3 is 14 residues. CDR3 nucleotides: TGTGCCAGCAGCTTGGCCCAGGGGAGCTATGGCTACACCTTC. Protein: CASSLAQGSYGYTF.

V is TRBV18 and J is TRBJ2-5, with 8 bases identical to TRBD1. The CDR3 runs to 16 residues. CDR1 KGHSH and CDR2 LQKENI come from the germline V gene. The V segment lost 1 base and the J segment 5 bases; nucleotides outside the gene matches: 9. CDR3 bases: TGTGCCAGCTCACCACTACTGGACAGGGCGGCCGAGACCCAGTACTTC. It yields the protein CASSPLLDRAAETQYF.

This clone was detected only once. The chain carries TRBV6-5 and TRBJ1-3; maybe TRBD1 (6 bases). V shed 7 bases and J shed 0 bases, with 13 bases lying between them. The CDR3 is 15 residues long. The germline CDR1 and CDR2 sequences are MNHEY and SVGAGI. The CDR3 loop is CASKVGAFSGNTIYF. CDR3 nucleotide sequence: TGTGCCAGCAAGGTGGGGGCATTCTCTGGAAACACCATATATTTT.

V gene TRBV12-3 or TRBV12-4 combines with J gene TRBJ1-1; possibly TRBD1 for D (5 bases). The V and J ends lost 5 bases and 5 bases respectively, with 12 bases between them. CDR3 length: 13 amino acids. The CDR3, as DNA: TGTGCCAGCAGTCTGAATACAGGTACTGAAGCTTTCTTT. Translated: CASSLNTGTEAFF.

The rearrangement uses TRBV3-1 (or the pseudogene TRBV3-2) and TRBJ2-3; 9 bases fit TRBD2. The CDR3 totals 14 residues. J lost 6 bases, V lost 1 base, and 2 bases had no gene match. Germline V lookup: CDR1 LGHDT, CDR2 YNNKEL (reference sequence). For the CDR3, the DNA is TGTGCCAGCAGCCAAGTAGCGGGAGCTGATACGCAGTATTTT. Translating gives CASSQVAGADTQYF.

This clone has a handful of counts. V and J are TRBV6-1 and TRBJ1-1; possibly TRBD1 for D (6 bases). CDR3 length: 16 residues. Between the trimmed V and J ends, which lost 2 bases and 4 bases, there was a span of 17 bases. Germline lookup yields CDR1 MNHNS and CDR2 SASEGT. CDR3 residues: CASSELQGEKGTEAFF. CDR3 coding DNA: TGTGCCAGCAGTGAACTACAGGGTGAAAAGGGCACTGAAGCTTTCTTT.

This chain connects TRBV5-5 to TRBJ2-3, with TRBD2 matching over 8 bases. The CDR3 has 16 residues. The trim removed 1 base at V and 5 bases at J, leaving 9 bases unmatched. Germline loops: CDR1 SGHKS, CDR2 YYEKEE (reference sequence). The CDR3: CASSLRRLAGRDTQYF. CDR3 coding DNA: TGTGCCAGCAGCTTGCGTCGGCTAGCGGGCCGAGATACGCAGTATTTT.

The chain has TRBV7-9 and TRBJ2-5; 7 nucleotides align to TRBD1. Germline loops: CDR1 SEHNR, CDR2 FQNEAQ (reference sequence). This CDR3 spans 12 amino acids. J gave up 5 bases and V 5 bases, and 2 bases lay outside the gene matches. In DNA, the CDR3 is TGTGCCAGCAGCCCGACAGGGGAGACCCAGTACTTC. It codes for CASSPTGETQYF.

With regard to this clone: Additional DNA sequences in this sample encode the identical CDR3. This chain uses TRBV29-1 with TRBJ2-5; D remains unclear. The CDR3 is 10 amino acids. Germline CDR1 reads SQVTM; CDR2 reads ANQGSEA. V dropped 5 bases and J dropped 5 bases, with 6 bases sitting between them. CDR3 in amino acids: CSVSQETQYF. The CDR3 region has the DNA TGCAGCGTTTCTCAGGAGACCCAGTACTTC.

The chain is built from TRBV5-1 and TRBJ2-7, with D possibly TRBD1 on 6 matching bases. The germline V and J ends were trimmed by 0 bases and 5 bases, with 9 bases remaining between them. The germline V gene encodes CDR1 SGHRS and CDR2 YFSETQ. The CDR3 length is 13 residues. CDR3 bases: TGCGCCAGCAGCTTGGGGGGGCGGGACGAGCAGTACTTC. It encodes CASSLGGRDEQYF.

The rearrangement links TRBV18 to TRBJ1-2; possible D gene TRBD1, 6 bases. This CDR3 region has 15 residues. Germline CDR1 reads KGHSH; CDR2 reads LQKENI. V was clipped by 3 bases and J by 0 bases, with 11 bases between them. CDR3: CASSPLRGPNYGYTF. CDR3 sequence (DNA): TGTGCCAGCTCACCCCTCAGGGGCCCTAACTATGGCTACACCTTC.

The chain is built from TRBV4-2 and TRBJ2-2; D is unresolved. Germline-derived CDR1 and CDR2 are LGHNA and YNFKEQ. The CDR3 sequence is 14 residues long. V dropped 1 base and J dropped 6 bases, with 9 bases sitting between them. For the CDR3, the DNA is TGTGCCAGCAGCCAAGGTCTTGAGGCCGGGGAGCTGTTTTTT. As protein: CASSQGLEAGELFF.

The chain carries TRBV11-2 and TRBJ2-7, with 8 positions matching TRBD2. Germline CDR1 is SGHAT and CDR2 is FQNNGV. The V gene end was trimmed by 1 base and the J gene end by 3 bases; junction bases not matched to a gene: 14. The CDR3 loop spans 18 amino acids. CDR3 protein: CASSLGNPWTSYDYEQYV. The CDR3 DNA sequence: TGTGCCAGCAGCTTAGGGAACCCCTGGACTAGCTACGACTACGAGCAGTACGTC.